This T cell receptor (beta chain) stems from a study of identifying expanded T cells in peripheral blood. TCRdb's table, derived via immunoSEQ multiplex PCR, lists solely in-frame clones and lacks some. This table has more than 75,000 clones, about nine tenths appearing once. Healthy donors had no documented immune events, such as infections, while sampled. The receptor comes from a person aged 18-69 years in good health. Source material: blood.

In DNA form, the CDR3 reads TGCGCCAGCAGTGAGCCGCTTGGATTACACCACGAGCAGTACTTC. Translated: CASSEPLGLHHEQYF. The chain has TRBV10-2 and TRBJ2-7; D is ambiguous. V was shortened by 2 bases and J by 5 bases, with 16 bases between the two germline ends. Looked up from germline, CDR1 is WSHSY and CDR2 is SAAADI. The CDR3 consists of 15 residues.